The following is a TCR beta chain sequence with its context. TCRdb re-called the 5' RACE reads; every CDR3 protein appears as one record, without DNA. With about 30,000 distinct CDR3 sequences in the sample, the ten largest clones hold over 50%. This CDR3 is built from 14 residues. Germline assignment: CDR1 MDHEN and CDR2 SYDVKM. This specimen comes from a study of T cells expressing NK-cell markers. This TCR was recovered from a woman aged 18 to 69 in good health. V is TRBV28 and J is TRBJ2-1; TCRdb reports TRBD2, a call that lacks DNA to check it against. Sequences were obtained from blood T cells: a sorted CD56 or NKG2C T cell subset, CD4+ or CD8+ T cells, or bulk PBMC T cells (not recorded which). The CDR3 protein is CASSLLGLNNEQFF.